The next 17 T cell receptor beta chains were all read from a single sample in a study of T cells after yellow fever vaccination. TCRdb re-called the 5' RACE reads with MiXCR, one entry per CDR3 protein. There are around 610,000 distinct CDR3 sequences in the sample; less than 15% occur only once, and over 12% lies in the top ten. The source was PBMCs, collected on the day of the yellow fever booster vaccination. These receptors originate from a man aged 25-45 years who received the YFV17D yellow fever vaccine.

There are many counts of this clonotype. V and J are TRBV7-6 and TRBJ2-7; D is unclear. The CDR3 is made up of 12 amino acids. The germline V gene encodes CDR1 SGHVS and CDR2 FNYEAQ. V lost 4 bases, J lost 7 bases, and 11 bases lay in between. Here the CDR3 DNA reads TGTGCCAGCAGCTCGTTGTCGTCAGAGCAGTACTTC. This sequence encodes CASSSLSSEQYF.

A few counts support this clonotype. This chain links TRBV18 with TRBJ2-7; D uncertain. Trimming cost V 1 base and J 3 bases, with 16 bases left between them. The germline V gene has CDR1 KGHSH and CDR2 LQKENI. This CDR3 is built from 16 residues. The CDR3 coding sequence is TGTGCCAGCTCACCACGGGTGGTCGCCGAGAGCTACGAGCAGTACTTC. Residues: CASSPRVVAESYEQYF.

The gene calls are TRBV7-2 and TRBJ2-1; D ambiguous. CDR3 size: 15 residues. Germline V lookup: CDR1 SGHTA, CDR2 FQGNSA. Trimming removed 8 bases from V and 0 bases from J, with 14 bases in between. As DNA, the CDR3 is TGTGCCAGCGTGGGTGGCTCGAGCTCCTACAATGAGCAGTTCTTC. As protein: CASVGGSSSYNEQFF. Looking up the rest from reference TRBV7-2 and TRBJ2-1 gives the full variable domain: GAGVSQSPSNKVTEKGKDVELRCDPISGHTALYWYRQSLGQGLEFLIYFQGNSAPDKSGLPSDRFSAERTGGSVSTLTIQRTQQEDSAVYLCASVGGSSSYNEQFFGPGTRLTVL.

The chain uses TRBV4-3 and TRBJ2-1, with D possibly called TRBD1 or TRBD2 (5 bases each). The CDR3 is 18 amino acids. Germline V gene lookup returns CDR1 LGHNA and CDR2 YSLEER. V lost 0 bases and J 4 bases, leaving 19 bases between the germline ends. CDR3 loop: CASSQEVDMGRGYNEQFF. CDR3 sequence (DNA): TGCGCCAGCAGCCAAGAAGTGGACATGGGAAGAGGGTACAATGAGCAGTTCTTC.

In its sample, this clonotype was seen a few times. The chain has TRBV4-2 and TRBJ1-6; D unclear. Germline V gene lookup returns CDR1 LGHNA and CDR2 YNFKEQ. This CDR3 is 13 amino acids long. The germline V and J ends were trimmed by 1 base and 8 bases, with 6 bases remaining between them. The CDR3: CASSQVKDSPLHF. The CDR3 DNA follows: TGTGCCAGCAGCCAAGTGAAGGATTCACCCCTCCACTTT.

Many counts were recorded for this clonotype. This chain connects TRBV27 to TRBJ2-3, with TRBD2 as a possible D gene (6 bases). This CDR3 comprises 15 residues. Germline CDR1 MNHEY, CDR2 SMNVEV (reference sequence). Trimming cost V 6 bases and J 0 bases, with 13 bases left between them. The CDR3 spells CASSIGSGSTDTQYF. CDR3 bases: TGTGCCAGCAGCATCGGTAGCGGCAGCACAGATACGCAGTATTTT.

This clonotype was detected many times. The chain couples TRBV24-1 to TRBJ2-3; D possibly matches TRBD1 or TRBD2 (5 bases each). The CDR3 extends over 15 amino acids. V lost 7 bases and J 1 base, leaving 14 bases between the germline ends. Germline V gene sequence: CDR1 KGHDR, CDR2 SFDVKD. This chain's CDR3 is CATSRGDLGTDTQYF. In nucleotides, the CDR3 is TGTGCCACCAGCCGTGGGGACCTAGGCACAGATACGCAGTATTTT.

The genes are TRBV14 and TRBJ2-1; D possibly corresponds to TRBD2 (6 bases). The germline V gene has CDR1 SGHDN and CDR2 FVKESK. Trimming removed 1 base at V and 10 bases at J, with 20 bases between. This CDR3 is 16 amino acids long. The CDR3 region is CASSQGVGLAKGEQFF. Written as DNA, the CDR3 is TGTGCCAGCAGCCAAGGAGTAGGTCTAGCGAAGGGCGAGCAGTTCTTC.

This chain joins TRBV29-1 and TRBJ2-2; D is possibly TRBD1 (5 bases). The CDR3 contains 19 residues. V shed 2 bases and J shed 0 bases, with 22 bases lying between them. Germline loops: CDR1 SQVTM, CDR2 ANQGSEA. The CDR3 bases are TGCAGCGTTGAATCGGTCCCAGGGAATAAGTTCGCGAACACCGGGGAGCTGTTTTTT. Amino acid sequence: CSVESVPGNKFANTGELFF.

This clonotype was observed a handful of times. The CDR3 sequence: CASSPPDRGLYEQYF. DNA of the CDR3: TGTGCCAGCTCACCACCGGACAGGGGGCTGTACGAGCAGTACTTC. V usage is TRBV18 and J usage is TRBJ2-7; TRBD1 agrees at 11 bases. V gave up 0 bases and J gave up 4 bases; unmatched junction bases: 2. Germline values: CDR1 KGHSH, CDR2 LQKENI. The CDR3 contains 15 residues.

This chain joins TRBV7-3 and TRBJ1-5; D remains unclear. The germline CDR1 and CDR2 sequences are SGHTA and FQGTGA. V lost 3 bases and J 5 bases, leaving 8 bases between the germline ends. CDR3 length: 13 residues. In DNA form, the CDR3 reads TGTGCCAGCAGCTTGACCCCCTATCAGCCCCAGCATTTT. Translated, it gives CASSLTPYQPQHF.

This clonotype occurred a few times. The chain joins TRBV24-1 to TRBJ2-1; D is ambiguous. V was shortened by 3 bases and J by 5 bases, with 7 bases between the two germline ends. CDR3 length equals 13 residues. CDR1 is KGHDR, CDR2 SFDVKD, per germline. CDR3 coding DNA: TGTGCCACCAGTGATCGGCAGAACAATGAGCAGTTCTTC. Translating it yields CATSDRQNNEQFF.

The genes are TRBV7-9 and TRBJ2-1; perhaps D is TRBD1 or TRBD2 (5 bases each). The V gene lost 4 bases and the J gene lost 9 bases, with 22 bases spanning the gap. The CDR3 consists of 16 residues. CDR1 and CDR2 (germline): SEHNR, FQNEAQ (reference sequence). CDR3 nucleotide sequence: TGTGCCAGCAGCTCCCCCCGGGACGCGTACTTAGGTGAGCAGTTCTTC. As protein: CASSSPRDAYLGEQFF.

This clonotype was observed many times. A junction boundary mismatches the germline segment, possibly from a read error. The CDR3 region is CASRDREHNF. For the CDR3, the DNA is TGTGCCAGCAGAGACCGGGAACATAATTTT. The chain uses TRBV2 and TRBJ1-3, with D unresolved. Germline CDR1 is SNHLY and CDR2 is FYNNEI. The CDR3 is made up of 10 amino acids.

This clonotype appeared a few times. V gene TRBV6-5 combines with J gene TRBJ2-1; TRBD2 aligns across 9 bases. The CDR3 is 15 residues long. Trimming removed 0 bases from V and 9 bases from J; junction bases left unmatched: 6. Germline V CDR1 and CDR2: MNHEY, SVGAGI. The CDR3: CASSYSRTSVGEQFF. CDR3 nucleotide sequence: TGTGCCAGCAGTTACTCCCGGACTAGCGTGGGTGAGCAGTTCTTC.

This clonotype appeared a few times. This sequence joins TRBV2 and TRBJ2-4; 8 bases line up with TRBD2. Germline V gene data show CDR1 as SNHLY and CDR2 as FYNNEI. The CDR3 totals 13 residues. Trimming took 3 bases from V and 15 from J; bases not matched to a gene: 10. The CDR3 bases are TGTGCCAGCAGTGAGGAGCGGGGGCAGGTCGGGTACTTC. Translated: CASSEERGQVGYF. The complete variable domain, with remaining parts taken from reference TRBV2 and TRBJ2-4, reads EPEVTQTPSHQVTQMGQEVILRCVPISNHLYFYWYRQILGQKVEFLVSFYNNEISEKSEIFDDQFSVERPDGSNFTLKIRSTKLEDSAMYFCASSEERGQVGYFGAGTRLSVL.

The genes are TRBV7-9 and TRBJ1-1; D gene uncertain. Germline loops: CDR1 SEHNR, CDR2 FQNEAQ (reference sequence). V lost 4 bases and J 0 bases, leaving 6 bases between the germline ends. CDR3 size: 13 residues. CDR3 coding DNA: TGTGCCAGCAGCTCCTTTATGAACACTGAAGCTTTCTTT. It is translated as CASSSFMNTEAFF.